Listed below are T cell receptor beta chains from one sample, sequenced in a study of T cells after posttransplantation cyclophosphamide. Sequenced by immunoSEQ multiplex PCR; TCRdb stores in-frame clones only, minus some. The repertoire shows around 44,000 clones, none seen only once; the top ten take about 2.3%. Specimen: PBMCs. The receptors derive from a man in his forties in good health, CMV-negative, and a related stem cell transplant donor. The CDR3 runs from the conserved cysteine through the conserved F or W. A D gene is named only where the DNA matches it firmly. Size tells how often a clone was seen (once, few, many) or the class of an expanded clone, and some rows leave it out.

D: NA
V: TRBV19
J: TRBJ2-3
size: NA
CDR3: CASSILRADTQYF
DNA: TGTGCCAGTAGTATATTGCGCGCAGATACGCAGTATTTT

D: TRBD1
V: TRBV25-1
J: TRBJ1-5
size: few
CDR3: CASSENRGENQPQHF
DNA: TGTGCCAGCAGTGAAAACAGGGGTGAGAATCAGCCCCAGCATTTT

D: NA
V: TRBV5-1
J: TRBJ1-4
size: many
CDR3: CASSLVEGNEKLFF
DNA: TGCGCCAGCAGCTTGGTGGAGGGAAATGAAAAACTGTTTTTT

D: NA
V: TRBV2
J: TRBJ1-2
size: many
CDR3: CASSAMSYTF
DNA: TGTGCCAGCAGCGCTATGAGCTACACCTTC

D: TRBD2
V: TRBV15
J: TRBJ2-1
size: NA
CDR3: CATSPGGREGHEQFF
DNA: TGTGCCACCAGCCCCGGCGGACGGGAGGGACATGAGCAGTTCTTC

D: TRBD1
V: TRBV19
J: TRBJ1-1
size: many
CDR3: CASSIAGGTEAFF
DNA: TGTGCCAGTAGTATAGCAGGGGGCACTGAAGCTTTCTTT

D: TRBD1
V: TRBV5-6
J: TRBJ1-1
size: few
CDR3: CASSSWDRGTEAFF
DNA: TGTGCCAGCAGCTCTTGGGACAGGGGTACTGAAGCTTTCTTT

D: NA
V: TRBV15
J: TRBJ1-4
size: many
CDR3: CATSRDRDEKLFF
DNA: TGTGCCACCAGCAGAGACAGGGATGAAAAACTGTTTTTT

D: TRBD1
V: TRBV5-4
J: TRBJ1-4
size: many
CDR3: CASSLEGRGHEKLFF
DNA: TGTGCCAGCAGCTTGGAGGGCAGGGGGCACGAAAAACTGTTTTTT

D: NA
V: TRBV27
J: TRBJ1-4
size: many
CDR3: CASSSGQGRSSEKLFF
DNA: TGTGCCAGCAGTTCCGGTCAGGGGCGGAGTAGTGAAAAACTGTTTTTT